This passage covers 21 T cell receptor beta chains from one sample sequenced in a study of T-cell reconstitution after alpha-beta-depleted transplantation in children. Unique molecular identifiers were incorporated when the TCRbeta library was constructed. TCRdb recomputed calls from the PCR reads with MiXCR, one row per CDR3 protein. Here the sample spans about 340,000 distinct CDR3 sequences, 15% to 20% being singletons. The specimen was PBMCs, mostly from graft donor cells, collected 360 days after TCRalphabeta/CD19-depleted stem cell transplant. The receptors come from a male patient aged 2-9 years who had a stem cell transplant for acute lymphoblastic leukemia, so the T cells may come from the graft donor.

The genes are TRBV28 and TRBJ2-3, with 10 nucleotides matching TRBD2. CDR3 size: 17 residues. The junction had 4 bases not matched to a gene; V was cut back by 1 base and J by 0 bases. Germline CDR1 MDHEN, CDR2 SYDVKM. In nucleotides, the CDR3 is TGTGCCAGCAGTTTATCTCCTAGCGGGGGAAGCACAGATACGCAGTATTTT. As protein: CASSLSPSGGSTDTQYF.

The rearrangement joins TRBV29-1 to TRBJ1-2, with TRBD1 matching 11 bases. CDR3 length equals 14 residues. CDR1 is SQVTM, CDR2 ANQGSEA, per germline. V trimming: 6 bases; J trimming: 4 bases; junction bases outside the gene matches: 7. CDR3 sequence: CSVSDRGLFYGYTF. In DNA form, the CDR3 reads TGCAGCGTATCGGACAGGGGGCTTTTCTATGGCTACACCTTC.

In this sample, this clonotype turned up many times. The chain recombines TRBV5-1 with TRBJ2-2; 7 bases are shared with TRBD1. The germline CDR1 and CDR2 sequences are SGHRS and YFSETQ. This CDR3 spans 15 amino acids. Trimming at V came to 2 bases and at J to 0 bases, leaving 1 base not matched to a gene. CDR3 in amino acids: CASSFQGANTGELFF. The CDR3 nucleotides are TGCGCCAGCAGCTTCCAGGGGGCGAACACCGGGGAGCTGTTTTTT.

In its sample, this clonotype was seen a few times. The chain employs TRBV12-3 or TRBV12-4 and TRBJ1-5; D is perhaps TRBD1 (5 bases). Trimming removed 0 bases from V and 3 bases from J, with 9 bases in between. This CDR3 contains 15 residues. The DNA for the CDR3 is TGTGCCAGCAGTTTAGCCAGGGCCCTCAATCAGCCCCAGCATTTT. This translates into CASSLARALNQPQHF.

This rearrangement joins TRBV12-3 or TRBV12-4 to TRBJ2-3; D may match TRBD1 or TRBD2 (7 bases each). This CDR3 region has 16 residues. V lost 3 bases and J lost 3, with 16 bases in between. The CDR3 here is CASSFQTGTITDTQYF. Written as DNA, the CDR3 is TGTGCCAGCAGTTTTCAGACAGGGACTATAACAGATACGCAGTATTTT.

Concerning this clonotype: At one boundary the junction diverges from the germline segment, which might be a read error. V is TRBV20-1 and J is TRBJ2-2; TRBD1 or TRBD2 may be the D gene (5 bases each). CDR1 is DFQATT and CDR2 is SNEGSKA in the germline V gene (reference sequence). This CDR3 is 13 amino acids long. The CDR3 protein is CSARYPGSGELSF. The CDR3 DNA reads TGCAGTGCTAGATACCCAGGGTCCGGGGAGCTGTCTTTT.

This clonotype was seen many times. The chain employs TRBV29-1 and TRBJ2-2; 11 bases are a match to TRBD2. Germline V CDR1 and CDR2: SQVTM, ANQGSEA. CDR3 size: 17 residues. The trim removed 4 bases at V and 5 bases at J, leaving 12 bases unmatched. In nucleotides, the CDR3 is TGCAGCGTTGGTGGATTAGCGGGAGGGCCAAGAACCGGGGAGCTGTTTTTT. Amino acid sequence: CSVGGLAGGPRTGELFF.

The rearrangement links TRBV27 to TRBJ2-2; D not certain. The CDR3 consists of 15 residues. The V end lost 2 bases, the J end lost 10 bases, and 17 bases lay between the germline ends. Germline CDR1 and CDR2: MNHEY and SMNVEV (reference sequence). The CDR3 DNA is TGTGCCAGCAGTTTAGAACAGCCCGGACCGGCGGAGCTGTTTTTT. Encoded protein: CASSLEQPGPAELFF.

The chain carries TRBV7-2 and TRBJ2-7; D uncertain. V lost 1 base and J lost 1, with 5 bases in between. Germline V gene data show CDR1 as SGHTA and CDR2 as FQGNSA. This CDR3 has 13 residues. CDR3 residues: CASSLVKSYEQYF. CDR3 sequence (DNA): TGTGCCAGCAGCTTAGTAAAGTCCTACGAGCAGTACTTC. Full variable domain (missing parts from reference TRBV7-2 and TRBJ2-7): GAGVSQSPSNKVTEKGKDVELRCDPISGHTALYWYRQSLGQGLEFLIYFQGNSAPDKSGLPSDRFSAERTGGSVSTLTIQRTQQEDSAVYLCASSLVKSYEQYFGPGTRLTVT.

The gene calls are TRBV4-1 and TRBJ2-7; D might be TRBD2 (6 bases). The CDR3 consists of 17 residues. Germline V lookup: CDR1 MGHRA, CDR2 YSYEKL. Trimming shortened V by 0 bases and J by 2 bases, and 17 bases separated the two germline ends. CDR3 nucleotide sequence: TGCGCCAGCAGCCAAGAGCCGGGGCTTAGCGGACCCTACGAGCAGTACTTC. Translating gives CASSQEPGLSGPYEQYF.

V gene TRBV6-2 or TRBV6-3 combines with J gene TRBJ2-3; D gene uncertain. V dropped 6 bases and J dropped 4 bases, with 8 bases sitting between them. CDR1 and CDR2 (germline): MNHEY, SVGEGT. The length of the CDR3 is 12 residues. DNA for the CDR3: TGTGCCAGCAGCAAAGCCCCAGATACGCAGTATTTT. It specifies CASSKAPDTQYF.

In this sample, this clonotype turned up many times. The CDR3 DNA reads as TGTGCCACCGCGGGACTAGCGGGCAGCACAGATACGCAGTATTTT. Protein product: CATAGLAGSTDTQYF. This chain uses TRBV15 with TRBJ2-3; TRBD2 matches 12 bases. The germline V gene encodes CDR1 LNHNV and CDR2 YYDKDF (reference sequence). There are 15 residues in the CDR3. The ends lost 8 bases at V and 0 bases at J; junction bases unmatched: 3.

J is TRBJ2-1 and V is TRBV7-9, with D perhaps matching TRBD2 (5 bases). This CDR3 comprises 15 residues. V was cut by 5 bases and J by 6 bases, with 17 bases left in between. CDR1 SEHNR and CDR2 FQNEAQ come from the germline V gene (reference sequence). The CDR3 sequence is CASSVGEGHANEQFF. The CDR3 nucleotides are TGTGCCAGCAGCGTAGGAGAGGGCCACGCCAATGAGCAGTTCTTC.

The gene calls are TRBV7-8 and TRBJ2-2, with 8 bases lining up with TRBD1. Germline V gene lookup returns CDR1 SGHVS and CDR2 FQNEAQ. V lost 2 bases, J lost 7 bases, and 6 bases stayed unmatched. This CDR3 has 15 amino acids. CDR3 nucleotides: TGTGCCAGCAGCTTACGGGACAGGTTCTACGGGGAGCTGTTTTTT. It yields the protein CASSLRDRFYGELFF.

The chain couples TRBV12-3 or TRBV12-4 to TRBJ2-6; D call uncertain. Trimming took off 6 bases at V and 0 bases at J, with 15 bases between the two ends. The CDR3 is 17 residues long. This CDR3 reads CASSRKGPGSGANVLTF. For the CDR3, the DNA is TGTGCCAGCAGCCGAAAGGGCCCCGGCTCTGGGGCCAACGTCCTGACTTTC.

The count of this clonotype is one. The chain is built from TRBV7-3 and TRBJ2-2; TRBD1 agrees at 8 bases. The CDR3 totals 16 residues. Germline V gives CDR1 SGHTA, CDR2 FQGTGA. Trimming removed 5 bases from V and 6 bases from J; junction bases left unmatched: 11. The CDR3 bases are TGTGCCAGCAGCCGCTCGGGGGCAGGGGGCCCCGGGGAGCTGTTTTTT. This translates into CASSRSGAGGPGELFF.

The rearrangement links TRBV28 to TRBJ1-1; 9 positions match TRBD1. Losses at the gene ends were 4 bases for V and 1 base for J; bases not matched to a gene: 4. This CDR3 contains 15 residues. Germline V gene lookup returns CDR1 MDHEN and CDR2 SYDVKM. The CDR3 reads CASSSPTGGNTEAFF. CDR3 DNA: TGTGCCAGCAGTTCCCCGACAGGGGGGAACACTGAAGCTTTCTTT.

This clonotype was counted only a few times. V usage is TRBV5-1 and J usage is TRBJ2-7, with D possibly being TRBD1 (5 bases). Trimming removed 5 bases at V and 3 bases at J, with 6 bases between. Looked up from germline, CDR1 is SGHRS and CDR2 is YFSETQ. The CDR3 is made up of 11 amino acids. The CDR3 DNA reads as TGCGCCAGCAGGGACAACTACGAGCAGTACTTC. It encodes CASRDNYEQYF. Based on the CDR3 plus reference TRBV5-1 and TRBJ2-7, the full variable domain is KAGVTQTPRYLIKTRGQQVTLSCSPISGHRSVSWYQQTPGQGLQFLFEYFSETQRNKGNFPGRFSGRQFSNSRSEMNVSTLELGDSALYLCASRDNYEQYFGPGTRLTVT.

This sequence joins TRBV5-5 and TRBJ2-1; 12 bases map to TRBD2. Trimming took 2 bases from V and 5 from J; bases not matched to a gene: 8. This CDR3 comprises 17 residues. Per the germline V gene, CDR1 is SGHKS and CDR2 is YYEKEE (reference sequence). CDR3 region: CASSFLVGLAGHNEQFF. For the CDR3, the DNA is TGTGCCAGCAGCTTCTTAGTGGGACTAGCGGGCCACAATGAGCAGTTCTTC.

The sample holds a few counts of this clonotype. The CDR3 protein is CSAISRQSNTGELFF. The CDR3 region has the DNA TGCAGTGCTATTTCACGACAGTCGAACACCGGGGAGCTGTTTTTT. The V gene is TRBV20-1, the J gene TRBJ2-2; D might be TRBD1 (5 bases). Between the trimmed V and J ends, which lost 4 bases and 0 bases, there was a span of 12 bases. This CDR3 is built from 15 residues. Germline assignment: CDR1 DFQATT and CDR2 SNEGSKA (reference sequence).

The sample holds a few counts of this clonotype. The gene calls are TRBV6-5 and TRBJ2-3; possibly TRBD1 for D (5 bases). Trimming cost V 3 bases and J 3 bases, with 10 bases left between them. The CDR3 totals 14 residues. Germline-derived CDR1 and CDR2 are MNHEY and SVGAGI. CDR3 in amino acids: CASSYQGSTDTQYF. DNA for the CDR3: TGTGCCAGCAGTTATCAGGGATCAACAGATACGCAGTATTTT.